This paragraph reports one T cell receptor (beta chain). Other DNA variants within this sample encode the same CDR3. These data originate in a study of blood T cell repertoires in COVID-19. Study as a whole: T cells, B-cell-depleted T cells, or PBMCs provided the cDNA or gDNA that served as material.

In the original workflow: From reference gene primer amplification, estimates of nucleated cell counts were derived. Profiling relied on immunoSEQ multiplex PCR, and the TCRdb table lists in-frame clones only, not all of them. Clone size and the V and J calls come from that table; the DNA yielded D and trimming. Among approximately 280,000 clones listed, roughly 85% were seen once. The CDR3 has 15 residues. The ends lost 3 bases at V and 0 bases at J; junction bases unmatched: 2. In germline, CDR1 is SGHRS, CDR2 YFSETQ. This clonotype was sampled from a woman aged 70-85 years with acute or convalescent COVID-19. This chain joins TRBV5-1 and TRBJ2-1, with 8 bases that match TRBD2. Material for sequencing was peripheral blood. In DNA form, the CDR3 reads TGCGCCAGCAGCTCCAGCGGGAGCTCCTACAATGAGCAGTTCTTC. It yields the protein CASSSSGSSYNEQFF.